This T cell receptor (beta chain) was retrieved from a study of blood T cell repertoires in COVID-19 (dated by TCRdb to the early 2020s). Background for the entire study: Samples covering the acute and convalescent phases of COVID-19 were provided by collaborators in the United States, Italy and Spain. The material from the prospective study consisted of cDNA or gDNA derived from T cells, B-cell-depleted T cells, or PBMCs. Deeply sampled blood TCRbeta repertoires from subjects exposed to, actively infected with, or recovered from COVID-19 were included in the dataset. The repertoires were released in a freely available public database intended as a resource for research on the immune response to SARS-CoV-2. Samples came from the ongoing ImmuneRACE study (first 160 participants) plus 1,254 subjects from 6 global collaborators. Sample metadata almost always included a de-identified subject ID, COVID-19 status, age in years and sex. HLA class I and class II types, where available, came from metadata supplied by the sample provider rather than from assay-based typing. The paper's findings and limits, for the study overall: Clinical and demographic metadata were provided uncurated, with the amount varying by source and participant.

Including the terminal cysteine and phenylalanine, the CDR3 comprises 13 residues. Only the CDR3 DNA is retained, 39 bases long and in frame from the first base. Trimming at the junction amounts to 3 bases on V and 5 bases on J, and the germline ends lie 13 bases apart. CDR1 and CDR2 are drawn from the germline V gene (reference sequence): DFQATT, SNEGSKA. Concerning this clone: Its antigen remains unidentified. The input lacks base qualities; no much larger clone sits a single base away.

Whole blood was collected in K2EDTA tubes by collaborating institutions according to the institutions' own protocols. Collaborator samples were shipped for TCRbeta analysis as frozen whole blood, isolated PBMCs, or DNA extracted from either sample type. TCRbeta CDR3 regions were amplified from genomic DNA using the immunoSEQ Assay, a bias-controlled multiplex PCR. For the original study's pipeline: Nucleated cell counts per sample were estimated from amplification of reference gene primers within the assay. To quantify the absolute abundance of each unique TCRbeta CDR3 rearrangement, sequence reads were collapsed and filtered. For each sample, productive Simpson clonality was calculated as the square root of Simpson's diversity index across productive rearrangements. TCRdb provides this immuneACCESS table in a form limited to in-frame rearrangements. Some clones are lacking; in checked studies, under half of them reflect an unresolved V gene, and why the rest are absent is not known. V, J and clone size reflect that table, while D and trimming were determined from the DNA. The sample contains approximately 220,000 clones, 80% to 90% of them found a single time. The ten largest clones add up to approximately 4.5% of the sample.

Input material: peripheral blood. Rearrangement joined TRBV20-1 to TRBJ2-5; 5 matching bases give a weak D call of TRBD1. This TCR came from a woman in her seventies with acute or convalescent COVID-19. CDR3 protein: CSASPQGGETQYF. The DNA sequence is as follows: TGCAGTGCTAGTCCCCAGGGTGGCGAGACCCAGTACTTC.